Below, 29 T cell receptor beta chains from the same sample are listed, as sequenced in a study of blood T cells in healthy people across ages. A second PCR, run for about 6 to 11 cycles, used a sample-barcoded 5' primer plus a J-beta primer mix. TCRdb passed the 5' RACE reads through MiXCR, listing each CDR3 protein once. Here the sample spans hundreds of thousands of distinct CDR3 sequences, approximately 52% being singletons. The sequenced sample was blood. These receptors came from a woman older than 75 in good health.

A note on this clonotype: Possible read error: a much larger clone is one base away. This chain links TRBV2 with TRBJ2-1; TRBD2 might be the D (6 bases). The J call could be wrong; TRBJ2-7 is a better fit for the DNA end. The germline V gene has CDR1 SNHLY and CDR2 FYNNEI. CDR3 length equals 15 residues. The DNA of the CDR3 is TGTGCCAGCACGGACGTGGGCGGGACCTACAATGAGCAGTACTTC. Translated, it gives CASTDVGGTYNEQYF.

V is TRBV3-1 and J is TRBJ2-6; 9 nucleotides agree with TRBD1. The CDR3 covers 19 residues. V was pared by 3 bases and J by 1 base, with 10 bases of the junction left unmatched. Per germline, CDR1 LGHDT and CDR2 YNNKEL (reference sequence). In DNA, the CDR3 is TGTGCCAGCAGCCATCTACCGGGACAGGGTTATTCTGGGGCCAACGTCCTGACTTTC. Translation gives CASSHLPGQGYSGANVLTF.

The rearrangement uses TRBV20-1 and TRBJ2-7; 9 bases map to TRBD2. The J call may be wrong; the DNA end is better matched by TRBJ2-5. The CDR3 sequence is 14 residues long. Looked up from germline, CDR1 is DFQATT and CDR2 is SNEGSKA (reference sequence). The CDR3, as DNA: TGCAGTGCTATGGCGGGGGGGGCGGGAGAGACCCAGTACTTC. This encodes CSAMAGGAGETQYF.

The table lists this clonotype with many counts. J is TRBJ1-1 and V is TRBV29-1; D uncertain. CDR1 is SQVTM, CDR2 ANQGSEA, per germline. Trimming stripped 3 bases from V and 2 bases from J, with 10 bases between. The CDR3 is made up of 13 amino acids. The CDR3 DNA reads TGCAGCGTTGACGAACGAGGAAACACTGAAGCTTTCTTT. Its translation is CSVDERGNTEAFF.

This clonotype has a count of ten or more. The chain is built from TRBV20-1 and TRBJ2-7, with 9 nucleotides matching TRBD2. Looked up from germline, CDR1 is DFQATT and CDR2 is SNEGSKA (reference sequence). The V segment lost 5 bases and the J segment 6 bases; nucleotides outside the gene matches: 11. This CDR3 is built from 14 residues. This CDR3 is CSAVAGASRAEQYF. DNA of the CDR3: TGCAGTGCTGTAGCGGGAGCAAGCAGGGCCGAGCAGTACTTC.

The CDR3 sequence: CASSGTGYLISNQPQHF. CDR3 coding DNA: TGTGCCAGCAGTGGGACAGGTTACCTTATTAGCAATCAGCCCCAGCATTTT. The rearrangement uses TRBV6-1 and TRBJ1-5; 7 nucleotides line up with TRBD1. CDR1 MNHNS and CDR2 SASEGT come from the germline V gene. V was pared by 4 bases and J by 0 bases, with 9 bases of the junction left unmatched. The CDR3 has 17 amino acids.

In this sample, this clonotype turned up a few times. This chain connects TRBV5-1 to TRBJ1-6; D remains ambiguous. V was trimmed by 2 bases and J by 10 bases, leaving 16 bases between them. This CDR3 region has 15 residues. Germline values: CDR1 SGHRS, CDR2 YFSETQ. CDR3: CASSFGHGLGSPLHF. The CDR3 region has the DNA TGCGCCAGCAGCTTTGGGCATGGCCTAGGGTCACCCCTCCACTTT.

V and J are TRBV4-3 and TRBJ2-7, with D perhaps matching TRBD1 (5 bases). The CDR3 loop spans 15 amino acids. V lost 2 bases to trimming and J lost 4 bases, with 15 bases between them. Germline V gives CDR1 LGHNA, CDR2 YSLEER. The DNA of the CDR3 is TGCGCCAGCAGCCAATCTCTGGCGACAGAGTACGAGCAGTACTTC. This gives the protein CASSQSLATEYEQYF.

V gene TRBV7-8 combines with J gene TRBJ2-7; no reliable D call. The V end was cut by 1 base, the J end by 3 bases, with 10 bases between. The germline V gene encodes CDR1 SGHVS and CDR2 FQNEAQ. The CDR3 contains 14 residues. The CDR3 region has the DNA TGTGCCAGCAGCTTAGGGCAGTCCGGCTACGAGCAGTACTTC. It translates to CASSLGQSGYEQYF.

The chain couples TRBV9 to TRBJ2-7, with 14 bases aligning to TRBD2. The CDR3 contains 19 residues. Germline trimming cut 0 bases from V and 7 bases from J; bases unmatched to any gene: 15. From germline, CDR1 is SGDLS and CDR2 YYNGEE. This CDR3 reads CASSVEGTSGRANNNEQYF. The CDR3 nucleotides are TGTGCCAGCAGCGTAGAGGGGACTAGCGGGAGAGCTAACAACAATGAGCAGTACTTC. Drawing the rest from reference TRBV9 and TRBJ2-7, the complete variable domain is DSGVTQTPKHLITATGQRVTLRCSPRSGDLSVYWYQQSLDQGLQFLIQYYNGEERAKGNILERFSAQQFPDLHSELNLSSLELGDSALYFCASSVEGTSGRANNNEQYFGPGTRLTVT.

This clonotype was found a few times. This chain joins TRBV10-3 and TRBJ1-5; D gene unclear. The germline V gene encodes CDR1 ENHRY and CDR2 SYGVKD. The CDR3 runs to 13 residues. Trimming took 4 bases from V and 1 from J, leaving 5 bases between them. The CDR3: CAISGSSNQPQHF. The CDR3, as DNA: TGTGCCATCAGTGGTTCGAGCAATCAGCCCCAGCATTTT.

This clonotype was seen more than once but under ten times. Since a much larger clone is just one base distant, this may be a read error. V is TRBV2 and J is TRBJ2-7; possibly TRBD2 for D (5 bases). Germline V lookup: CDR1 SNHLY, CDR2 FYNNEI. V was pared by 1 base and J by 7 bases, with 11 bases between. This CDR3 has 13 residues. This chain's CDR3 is CASSEGVAGEQYF. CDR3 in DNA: TGTGCCAGCAGTGAAGGCGTCGCGGGTGAGCAGTACTTC.

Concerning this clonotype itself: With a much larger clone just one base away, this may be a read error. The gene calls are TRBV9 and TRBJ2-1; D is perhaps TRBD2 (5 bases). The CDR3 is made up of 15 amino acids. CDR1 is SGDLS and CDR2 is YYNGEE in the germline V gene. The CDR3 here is CVSSEGLSSYNEQFF. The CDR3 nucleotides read TGTGTCAGCAGCGAGGGTCTGAGCTCCTACAATGAGCAGTTCTTC. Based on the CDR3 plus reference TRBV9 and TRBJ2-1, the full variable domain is DSGVTQTPKHLITATGQRVTLRCSPRSGDLSVYWYQQSLDQGLQFLIQYYNGEERAKGNILERFSAQQFPDLHSELNLSSLELGDSALYFCVSSEGLSSYNEQFFGPGTRLTVL.

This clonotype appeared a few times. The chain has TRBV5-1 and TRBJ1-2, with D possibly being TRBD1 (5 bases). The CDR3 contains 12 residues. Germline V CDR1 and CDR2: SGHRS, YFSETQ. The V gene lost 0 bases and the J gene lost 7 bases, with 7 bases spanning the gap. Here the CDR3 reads CASSLEGSGYTF. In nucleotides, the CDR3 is TGCGCCAGCAGCTTGGAGGGGAGTGGCTACACCTTC.

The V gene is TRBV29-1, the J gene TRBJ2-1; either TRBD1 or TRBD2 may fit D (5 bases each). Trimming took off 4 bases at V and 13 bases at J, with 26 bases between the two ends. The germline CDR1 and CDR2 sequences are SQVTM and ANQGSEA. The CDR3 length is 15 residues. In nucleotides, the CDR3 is TGCAGCGTTGGGATCGCAGGACGAGGGGAGAAGACCCAGTTCTTC. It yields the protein CSVGIAGRGEKTQFF.

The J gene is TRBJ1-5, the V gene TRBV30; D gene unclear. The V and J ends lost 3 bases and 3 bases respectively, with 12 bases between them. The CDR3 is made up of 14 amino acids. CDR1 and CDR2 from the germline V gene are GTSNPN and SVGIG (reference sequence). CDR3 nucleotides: TGTGCCTGGAGCGGCGGACGGACCAATCAGCCCCAGCATTTT. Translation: CAWSGGRTNQPQHF.

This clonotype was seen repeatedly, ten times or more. For the CDR3, the DNA is TGCGCCTTCGAGGCAGGGAGCTCCTACGAGCAGTACTTC. This sequence encodes CAFEAGSSYEQYF. The chain is built from TRBV5-1 and TRBJ2-7; perhaps D is TRBD1 or TRBD2 (5 bases each). V lost 10 bases to trimming and J lost 0 bases, with 14 bases between them. Germline V gene lookup returns CDR1 SGHRS and CDR2 YFSETQ. The CDR3 totals 13 residues.

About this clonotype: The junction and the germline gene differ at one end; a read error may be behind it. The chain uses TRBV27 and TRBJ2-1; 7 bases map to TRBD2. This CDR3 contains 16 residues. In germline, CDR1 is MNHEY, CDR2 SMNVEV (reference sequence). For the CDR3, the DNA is TGTGCCAGCAGTCAACCGGGGCGGGAGACTTACAATGAGCGGTTCTTC. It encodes CASSQPGRETYNERFF.

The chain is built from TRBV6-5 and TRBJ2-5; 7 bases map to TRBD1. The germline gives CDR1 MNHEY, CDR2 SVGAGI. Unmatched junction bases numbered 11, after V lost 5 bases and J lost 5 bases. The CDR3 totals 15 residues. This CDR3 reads CASSKTGVRAETQYF. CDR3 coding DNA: TGTGCCAGCAGTAAAACAGGGGTTAGGGCGGAGACCCAGTACTTC.

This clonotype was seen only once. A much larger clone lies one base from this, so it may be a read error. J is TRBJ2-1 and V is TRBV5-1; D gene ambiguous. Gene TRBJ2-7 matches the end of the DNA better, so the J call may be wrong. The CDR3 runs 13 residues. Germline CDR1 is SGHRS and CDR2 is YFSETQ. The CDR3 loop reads CASSERSYNEQYF. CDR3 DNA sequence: TGCGCCAGCAGCGAACGCTCCTACAATGAGCAGTACTTC.

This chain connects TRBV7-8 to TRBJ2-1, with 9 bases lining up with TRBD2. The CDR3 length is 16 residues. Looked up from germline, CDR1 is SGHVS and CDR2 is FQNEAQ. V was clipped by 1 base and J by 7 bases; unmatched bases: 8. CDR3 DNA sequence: TGTGCCAGCAGCTTAGGGGCGGGGGGGTTAGGGAATGAGCAGTTCTTC. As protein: CASSLGAGGLGNEQFF.

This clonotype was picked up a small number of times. CDR3 sequence (DNA): TGTGCCAGCACCGTAACATTTCCGTACGAGCAGTACTTC. This gives the protein CASTVTFPYEQYF. The chain couples TRBV7-2 to TRBJ2-4, with unresolved D. The assigned J gene may be wrong: the sequence end matches TRBJ2-7 better. This CDR3 has 13 amino acids. Looked up from germline, CDR1 is SGHTA and CDR2 is FQGNSA.

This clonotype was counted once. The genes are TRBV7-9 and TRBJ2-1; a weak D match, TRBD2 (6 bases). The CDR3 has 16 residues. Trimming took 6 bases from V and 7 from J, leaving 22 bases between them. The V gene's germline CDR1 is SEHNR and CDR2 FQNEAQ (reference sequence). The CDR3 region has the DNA TGTGCCAGCAGACGGACTCTAGCGCCAGGTCGGAATGAGCAGTTCTTC. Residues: CASRRTLAPGRNEQFF.

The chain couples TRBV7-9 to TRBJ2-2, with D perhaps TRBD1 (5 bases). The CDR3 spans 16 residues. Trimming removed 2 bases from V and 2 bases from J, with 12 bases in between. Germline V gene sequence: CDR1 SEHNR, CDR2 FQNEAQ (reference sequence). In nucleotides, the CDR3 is TGTGCCAGCAGCTTAAGGACACCCAAAAACACCGGGGAGCTGTTTTTT. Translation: CASSLRTPKNTGELFF.

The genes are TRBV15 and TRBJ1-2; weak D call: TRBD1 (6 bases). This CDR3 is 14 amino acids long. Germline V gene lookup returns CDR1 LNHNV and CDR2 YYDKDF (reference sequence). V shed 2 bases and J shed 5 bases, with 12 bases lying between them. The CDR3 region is CATSRSGEGYGYTF. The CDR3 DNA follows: TGTGCCACCAGCAGATCAGGGGAGGGATATGGCTACACCTTC.

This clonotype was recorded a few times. This CDR3 is CASSPTYSWMTMGQFF. The CDR3 DNA reads TGTGCCAGCAGTCCCACCTACTCCTGGATGACCATGGGGCAGTTCTTC. The V call is TRBV27, the J call TRBJ2-1; unclear D gene. Germline V gene lookup returns CDR1 MNHEY and CDR2 SMNVEV (reference sequence). Deletions cut 5 bases from V and 12 bases from J, with 26 bases between. The CDR3 contains 16 residues.

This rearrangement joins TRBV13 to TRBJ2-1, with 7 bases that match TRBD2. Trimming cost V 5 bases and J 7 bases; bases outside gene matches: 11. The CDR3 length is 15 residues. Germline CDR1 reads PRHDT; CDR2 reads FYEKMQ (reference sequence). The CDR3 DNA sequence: TGTGCCAGCAGCGTAGACGGGAGGAACGTGAATGAGCAGTTCTTC. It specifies CASSVDGRNVNEQFF.

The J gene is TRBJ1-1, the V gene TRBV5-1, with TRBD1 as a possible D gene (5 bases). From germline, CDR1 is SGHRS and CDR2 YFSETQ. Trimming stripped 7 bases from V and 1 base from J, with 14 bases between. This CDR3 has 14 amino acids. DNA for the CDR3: TGCGCCAGCGGCCCTTGGCAGGGGAACACTGAAGCTTTCTTT. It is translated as CASGPWQGNTEAFF.

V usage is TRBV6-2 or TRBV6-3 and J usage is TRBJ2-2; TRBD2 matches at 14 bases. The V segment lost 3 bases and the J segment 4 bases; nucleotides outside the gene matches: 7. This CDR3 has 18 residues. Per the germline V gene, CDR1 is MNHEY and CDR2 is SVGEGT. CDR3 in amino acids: CASSYRPGLAGATGELFF. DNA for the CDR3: TGTGCCAGCAGTTATCGTCCGGGACTAGCGGGAGCCACCGGGGAGCTGTTTTTT.